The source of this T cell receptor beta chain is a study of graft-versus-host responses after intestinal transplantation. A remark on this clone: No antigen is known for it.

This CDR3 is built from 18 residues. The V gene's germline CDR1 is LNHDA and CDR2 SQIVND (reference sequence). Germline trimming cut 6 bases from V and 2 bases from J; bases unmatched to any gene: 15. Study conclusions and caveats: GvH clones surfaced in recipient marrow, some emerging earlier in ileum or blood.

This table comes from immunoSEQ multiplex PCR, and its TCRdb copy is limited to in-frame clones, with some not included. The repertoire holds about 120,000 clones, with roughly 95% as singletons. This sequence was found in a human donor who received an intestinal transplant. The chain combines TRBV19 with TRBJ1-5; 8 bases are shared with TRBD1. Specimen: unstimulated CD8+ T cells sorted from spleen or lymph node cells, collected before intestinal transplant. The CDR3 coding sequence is TGTGCCAGTAGCCCCTCCGGGACAGGTGCATATGGCAATCAGCCCCAGCATTTT. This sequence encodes CASSPSGTGAYGNQPQHF. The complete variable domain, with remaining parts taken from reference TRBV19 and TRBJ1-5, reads DGGITQSPKYLFRKEGQNVTLSCEQNLNHDAMYWYRQDPGQGLRLIYYSQIVNDFQKGDIAEGYSVSREKKESFPLTVTSAQKNPTAFYLCASSPSGTGAYGNQPQHFGDGTRLSIL.